One and the same sample provided the 15 T cell receptor beta chains below, sequenced in a study of cytomegalovirus exposure and HLA in healthy donors. PCR employed 60 Vbeta and 13 Jbeta primers. Assay: immunoSEQ multiplex PCR; the TCRdb copy retains only in-frame clones and omits some. The sample has about 180,000 clones, about 80% seen once; the top ten hold roughly 0.5%. The sequenced material came from PBMCs. Source of these receptors: a woman between 50 and 59 years old in good health and CMV-seronegative.

CDR3: CASSAGGLALSYEQYF. CDR3 DNA sequence: TGTGCCAGCAGTGCAGGGGGACTAGCGTTATCCTACGAGCAGTACTTC. The gene calls are TRBV2 and TRBJ2-7; 10 bases align to TRBD2. The CDR3 contains 16 residues. Germline V gene lookup returns CDR1 SNHLY and CDR2 FYNNEI. V shed 4 bases and J 1 base; nucleotides not matched to a gene: 7.

The gene calls are TRBV9 and TRBJ2-5, with TRBD2 matching over 8 bases. The CDR3 totals 15 residues. Looked up from germline, CDR1 is SGDLS and CDR2 is YYNGEE. The V segment lost 0 bases and the J segment 5 bases; nucleotides outside the gene matches: 6. The CDR3 region is CASSVGGGPRETQYF. CDR3 in DNA: TGTGCCAGCAGCGTAGGCGGGGGGCCTAGGGAGACCCAGTACTTC.

The chain carries TRBV10-3 and TRBJ2-3; possible D gene TRBD2, 7 bases. The CDR3 is 17 amino acids. Per the germline V gene, CDR1 is ENHRY and CDR2 is SYGVKD. Trimming took 3 bases from V and 3 from J, leaving 19 bases between them. The CDR3 is CAISDLFGGGRTDTQYF. The DNA for the CDR3 is TGTGCCATCAGTGATCTCTTTGGGGGGGGCCGTACAGATACGCAGTATTTT.

This clone has just a few counts. This chain links TRBV5-1 with TRBJ2-5; D possibly corresponds to TRBD1 (6 bases). CDR1 and CDR2 from the germline V gene are SGHRS and YFSETQ. The CDR3 extends over 17 amino acids. V was clipped by 2 bases and J by 2 bases, with 19 bases between them. CDR3 coding DNA: TGCGCCAGCAGCTTCTGGGGGCCTCAGATTGAACAAGAGACCCAGTACTTC. It codes for CASSFWGPQIEQETQYF.

The rearrangement uses TRBV11-2 and TRBJ2-3, with 9 nucleotides matching TRBD1. In germline, CDR1 is SGHAT, CDR2 FQNNGV. The CDR3 spans 17 residues. The V and J ends lost 4 bases and 4 bases, in that order; junction bases with no gene match: 12. The CDR3 DNA follows: TGTGCCAGCAGCTCCGCACCGGGACAGGGTTCCGCAGATACGCAGTATTTT. Translation gives CASSSAPGQGSADTQYF.

J is TRBJ1-1 and V is TRBV4-1, with a weak D call TRBD1 (6 bases). The CDR3 length is 15 residues. Trimming stripped 5 bases from V and 1 base from J, with 14 bases between. Per the germline V gene, CDR1 is MGHRA and CDR2 is YSYEKL. The CDR3 loop is CASSSHWGPNTEAFF. Here the CDR3 DNA reads TGCGCCAGCAGCTCCCACTGGGGGCCGAACACTGAAGCTTTCTTT.

This sequence joins TRBV19 and TRBJ2-5; 12 bases line up with TRBD2. This CDR3 is built from 16 residues. CDR1 is LNHDA and CDR2 is SQIVND in the germline V gene (reference sequence). V was pared by 5 bases and J by 5 bases, with 9 bases of the junction left unmatched. CDR3 coding DNA: TGTGCCAGTAGTTCCGGACTAGCGGGACAGTCGGAGACCCAGTACTTC. It codes for CASSSGLAGQSETQYF.

The rearrangement joins TRBV10-1 to TRBJ2-7; 9 bases are a match to TRBD2. CDR3 length: 15 amino acids. The V and J ends lost 6 bases and 13 bases, in that order; junction bases with no gene match: 19. Germline V gene sequence: CDR1 WNHNN, CDR2 SYGVQD (reference sequence). CDR3 sequence (DNA): TGCGCCAGCAGGGGCCCTAGCGGGATTTATACGAGCGAATACTTC. Amino acid sequence: CASRGPSGIYTSEYF.

The genes are TRBV7-9 and TRBJ2-2; 10 nucleotides line up with TRBD1. Unmatched junction bases numbered 10, after V lost 5 bases and J lost 7 bases. The CDR3 extends over 16 amino acids. Germline loops: CDR1 SEHNR, CDR2 FQNEAQ (reference sequence). The CDR3 protein is CASSGYGQGVGGELFF. The DNA of the CDR3 is TGTGCCAGCAGCGGCTATGGACAGGGGGTAGGCGGGGAGCTGTTTTTT.

J is TRBJ2-7 and V is TRBV10-3; 7 bases line up with TRBD2. The CDR3 length is 17 residues. V trimming: 3 bases; J trimming: 4 bases; junction bases outside the gene matches: 15. Germline V gene data show CDR1 as ENHRY and CDR2 as SYGVKD. The CDR3 here is CAISDRRRASGAYEQYF. DNA of the CDR3: TGTGCCATCAGTGATAGGCGCCGGGCTAGCGGAGCTTACGAGCAGTACTTC.

The J gene is TRBJ1-3, the V gene TRBV6-6; unclear D gene. Trimming left V 5 bases short and J 0 bases short, with 5 bases between. CDR3 length: 13 amino acids. CDR1 is MNHNY, CDR2 SVGAGI, per germline (reference sequence). The CDR3 loop reads CASSPTSGNTIYF. DNA for the CDR3: TGTGCCAGCAGTCCTACCTCTGGAAACACCATATATTTT.

V gene TRBV7-9 combines with J gene TRBJ1-4, with 7 bases lining up with TRBD1. CDR3 length equals 13 residues. Losses at the gene ends were 5 bases for V and 8 bases for J; bases not matched to a gene: 5. Germline assignment: CDR1 SEHNR and CDR2 FQNEAQ (reference sequence). DNA of the CDR3: TGTGCCAGCAGCCGGACAGGCGAAGAAAAACTGTTTTTT. It specifies CASSRTGEEKLFF.

This clone came up a few times. The rearrangement joins TRBV28 to TRBJ1-1; 8 bases fit TRBD1. The V segment lost 2 bases and the J segment 11 bases; nucleotides outside the gene matches: 4. CDR1 MDHEN and CDR2 SYDVKM come from the germline V gene. This CDR3 is built from 12 residues. In nucleotides, the CDR3 is TGTGCCAGCAGTTTAATGGGACAGGTCGCTTTCTTT. It yields the protein CASSLMGQVAFF.

The count of this clone is one. The chain uses TRBV5-4 and TRBJ2-2; TRBD2 matches at 11 bases. The CDR3 loop spans 17 amino acids. V was pared by 1 base and J by 7 bases, with 9 bases of the junction left unmatched. Germline V gene data show CDR1 as SGHNT and CDR2 as YYREEE (reference sequence). CDR3 amino acids: CASSLFSGGALIGELFF. The CDR3, as DNA: TGTGCCAGCAGCTTGTTTAGCGGGGGGGCCTTAATCGGGGAGCTGTTTTTT.

The CDR3 region is CASRDGGEAFF. The CDR3 nucleotides are TGTGCCAGCAGGGATGGAGGGGAGGCTTTCTTT. The V and J genes are TRBV28 and TRBJ1-1; D might be TRBD1 (5 bases). CDR1 and CDR2 (germline): MDHEN, SYDVKM. The CDR3 contains 11 residues. V was cut by 6 bases and J by 11 bases, with 13 bases left in between.